This entry lists 3 T cell receptor beta chains sequenced from one sample in a study of cytomegalovirus exposure and HLA in healthy donors. The PCR employed 60 Vbeta primers together with 13 Jbeta primers. The assay was immunoSEQ multiplex PCR, and TCRdb's table has in-frame clones only and misses some. The sample consists of tens of thousands of clones, less than 85% of them appearing once. The material sequenced was PBMCs. The receptors stem from a man younger than 30 in good health and CMV-seronegative.

The V gene is TRBV5-1, the J gene TRBJ2-1; 8 bases line up with TRBD2. CDR1 and CDR2 from the germline V gene are SGHRS and YFSETQ. There are 15 residues in the CDR3. J gave up 4 bases and V 6 bases, and 9 bases lay outside the gene matches. DNA for the CDR3: TGCGCCAGCAACCCGGGACTAGGCGTATACAATGAGCAGTTCTTC. Protein sequence: CASNPGLGVYNEQFF.

This clone has more than one count but fewer than ten. The chain couples TRBV6-5 to TRBJ2-2, with D uncertain. There are 14 residues in the CDR3. Germline CDR1 reads MNHEY; CDR2 reads SVGAGI. V was trimmed by 3 bases and J by 3 bases, leaving 8 bases between them. This CDR3 is CASSYSGDTGELFF. The DNA of the CDR3 is TGTGCCAGCAGTTATTCCGGAGACACCGGGGAGCTGTTTTTT.

This sequence joins TRBV19 and TRBJ2-5, with 7 bases matching TRBD1. This CDR3 is 15 amino acids long. CDR1 is LNHDA, CDR2 SQIVND, per germline (reference sequence). Losses at the gene ends were 3 bases for V and 3 bases for J; bases not matched to a gene: 7. The chain's CDR3 is CASSMWDSSEETQYF. The CDR3 nucleotides read TGTGCCAGTAGTATGTGGGACAGTTCGGAAGAGACCCAGTACTTC.